What follows is one TCR beta chain and its context. The antigen is unknown. The sample belongs to a study of T-cell memory formation after mild COVID-19. With 4 bases clipped from V and 4 bases from J, the junction kept 7 bases outside the gene matches. This CDR3 has 14 residues. Per the germline V gene, CDR1 is SGHRS and CDR2 is YFSETQ. TCRdb re-derived calls from the 5' RACE reads in MiXCR, one entry per CDR3 protein. The sample holds about 400,000 distinct CDR3 sequences, approximately 24% seen once. General study points: Clones that got smaller from day 15 to 85 had even CD4/CD8, while clones growing later tipped toward CD4+.

The chain has TRBV5-1 and TRBJ1-2; 7 bases match TRBD1. The source of this sequence is an adult woman who had mild COVID-19 (a few samples of this study predate the infection). Cell type and time point are not known. Sequenced sample: PBMCs or a T cell subset sorted from them (not recorded which). This CDR3 is CASSKGQPTYGYTF. CDR3 coding DNA: TGCGCCAGCAGCAAGGGACAGCCAACCTATGGCTACACCTTC.